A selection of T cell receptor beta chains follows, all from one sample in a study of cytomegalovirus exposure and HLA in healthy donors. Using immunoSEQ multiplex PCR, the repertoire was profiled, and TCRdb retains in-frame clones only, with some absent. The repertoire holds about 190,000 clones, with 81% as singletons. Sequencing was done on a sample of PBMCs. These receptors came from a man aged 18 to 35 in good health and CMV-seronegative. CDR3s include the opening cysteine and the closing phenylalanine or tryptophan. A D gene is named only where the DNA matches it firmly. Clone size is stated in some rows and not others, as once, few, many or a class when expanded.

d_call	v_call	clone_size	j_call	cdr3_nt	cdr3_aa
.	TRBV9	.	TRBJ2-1	TGTGCCAGCAGCGAGGAGCTGACGAGCTCCTACAATGAGCAGTTCTTC	CASSEELTSSYNEQFF
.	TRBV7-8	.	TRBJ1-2	TGTGCCAGCAGCCCGCGTCCGGATGGCTACACCTTC	CASSPRPDGYTF
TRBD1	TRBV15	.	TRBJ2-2	TGTGCCACCAGCCCCCGGGACAGGAGTTCGAACACCGGGGAGCTGTTTTTT	CATSPRDRSSNTGELFF
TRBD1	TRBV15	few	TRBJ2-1	TGTGCCACCAGTCACGAGACCGACAGGGCTGAGCAGTTCTTC	CATSHETDRAEQFF
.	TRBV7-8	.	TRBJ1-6	TGTGCCAGCAGCTCAGCCGGGCGGGGGCGCTCCTATAATTCACCCCTCCACTTT	CASSSAGRGRSYNSPLHF
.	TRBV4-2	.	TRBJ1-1	TGTGCCAGCAGCCAAGCCCCCGGGACAGAAGCTTTCTTT	CASSQAPGTEAFF
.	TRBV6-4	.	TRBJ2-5	TGTGCCAGCAGTGACGTCTTAGGGGGGGCGGAAGAGACCCAGTACTTC	CASSDVLGGAEETQYF
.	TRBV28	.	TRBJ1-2	TGTGCCAGCAGTTCCGGGGGGGCGCTGAACTATGACTACACCTTC	CASSSGGALNYDYTF
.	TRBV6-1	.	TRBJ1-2	TGTGCCAGCAGTGAAAGGACAGTCTATGGCTACACCTTC	CASSERTVYGYTF
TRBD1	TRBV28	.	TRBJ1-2	TGTGCCAGCAGTCTAGGGACAGCGAAATATGGCTACACCTTC	CASSLGTAKYGYTF
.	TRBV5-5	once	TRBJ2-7	TGTGCCAGCAGCTTGAGCGGATACGAGCAGTACTTC	CASSLSGYEQYF
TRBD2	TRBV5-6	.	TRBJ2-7	TGTGCCAGCAGTGAACCGGGACTAGCGGGGCGGAGGGGCGAGCAGTACTTC	CASSEPGLAGRRGEQYF
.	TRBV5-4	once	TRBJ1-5	TGTGCCAGCAGTCTTGACAGAAATCAGCCCCAGCATTTT	CASSLDRNQPQHF
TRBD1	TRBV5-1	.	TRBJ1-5	TGCGCCAGCAGCGTGAACAGGGGGCTAGGTCAGCCCCAGCATTTT	CASSVNRGLGQPQHF
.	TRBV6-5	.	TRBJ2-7	TGTGCCAGCAGTTACTCCCCGGGGGCCTACGAGCAGTACTTC	CASSYSPGAYEQYF
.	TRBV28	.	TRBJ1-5	TGTGCCAGCAGTTTATGGGAGAATGATCAGCCCCAGCATTTT	CASSLWENDQPQHF
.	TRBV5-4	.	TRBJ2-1	TGTGCCAGCAGCTTGGGGAGGGGTGTCTCCTACAATGAGCAGTTCTTC	CASSLGRGVSYNEQFF
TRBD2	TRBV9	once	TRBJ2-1	TGTGCCAGCAGCCTTAGCGGGGGATCCTACAATGAGCAGTTCTTC	CASSLSGGSYNEQFF
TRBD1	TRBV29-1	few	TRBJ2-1	TGCAGCGTTGATTTGTTAGACAGGGGGCAAATCGGTGAGCAGTTCTTC	CSVDLLDRGQIGEQFF
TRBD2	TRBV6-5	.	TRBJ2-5	TGTGCCAGCAGTTACTATCCTAGCGGCCAAGAGACCCAGTACTTC	CASSYYPSGQETQYF
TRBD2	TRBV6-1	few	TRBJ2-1	TGTGCCAGCAGTGAGTTAGCGGGAGGCTACAATGAGCAGTTCTTC	CASSELAGGYNEQFF
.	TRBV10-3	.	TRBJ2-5	TGTGCCATCGGGACACCAAACCAAGAGACCCAGTACTTC	CAIGTPNQETQYF
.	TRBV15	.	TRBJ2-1	TGTGCCACCAGCAGACGAGGCTACAATGAGCAGTTCTTC	CATSRRGYNEQFF
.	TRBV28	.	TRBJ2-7	TGTGCCAGCAGTCCCTCGGGGACCTACGAGCAGTACTTC	CASSPSGTYEQYF
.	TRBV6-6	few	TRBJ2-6	.	CATPDVPGANVLTF
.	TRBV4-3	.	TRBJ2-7	TGCGCCAGCAGCCAAGATGTCAGAACATACGAGCAGTACTTC	CASSQDVRTYEQYF
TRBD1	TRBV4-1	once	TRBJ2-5	TGCGCCAGCAGCCAAGATCTAAGGGGGCCACAAGAGACCCAGTACTTC	CASSQDLRGPQETQYF
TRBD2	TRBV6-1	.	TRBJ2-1	TGTGCCAGCAGTGAAGTTCTAGCGGGAGGAATTTACAATGAGCAGTTCTTC	CASSEVLAGGIYNEQFF
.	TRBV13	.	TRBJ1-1	TGTGCCAGCAGCTTTCCCGAAGTCCAACGGGTCGGGGAGGACACTGAAGCTTTCTTT	CASSFPEVQRVGEDTEAFF
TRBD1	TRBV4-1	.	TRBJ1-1	TGCGCCAGCAGCAGAGGACAGGGCTTTAACACTGAAGCTTTCTTT	CASSRGQGFNTEAFF
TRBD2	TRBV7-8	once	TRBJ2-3	TGTGCCAGCAGACGGACTAGCGGGAGTGTCACAGATACGCAGTATTTT	CASRRTSGSVTDTQYF